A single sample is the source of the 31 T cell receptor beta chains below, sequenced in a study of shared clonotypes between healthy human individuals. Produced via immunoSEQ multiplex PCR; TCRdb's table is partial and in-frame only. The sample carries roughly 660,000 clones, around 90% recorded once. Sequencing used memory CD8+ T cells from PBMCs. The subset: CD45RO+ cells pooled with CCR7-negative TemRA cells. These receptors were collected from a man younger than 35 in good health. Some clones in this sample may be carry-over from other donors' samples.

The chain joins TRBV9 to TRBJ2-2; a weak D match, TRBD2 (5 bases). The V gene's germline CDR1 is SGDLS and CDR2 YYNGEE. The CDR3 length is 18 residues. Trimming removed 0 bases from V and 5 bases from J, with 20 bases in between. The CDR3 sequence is CASSVEEGGGGGTGELFF. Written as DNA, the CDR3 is TGTGCCAGCAGCGTAGAAGAGGGTGGCGGAGGAGGAACCGGGGAGCTGTTTTTT.

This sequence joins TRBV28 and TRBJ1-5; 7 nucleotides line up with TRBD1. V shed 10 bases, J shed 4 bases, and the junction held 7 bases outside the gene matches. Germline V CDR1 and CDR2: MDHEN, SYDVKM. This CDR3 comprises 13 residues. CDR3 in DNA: TGTGCCATCGTAGACAGGGTAAATCAGCCCCAGCATTTT. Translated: CAIVDRVNQPQHF.

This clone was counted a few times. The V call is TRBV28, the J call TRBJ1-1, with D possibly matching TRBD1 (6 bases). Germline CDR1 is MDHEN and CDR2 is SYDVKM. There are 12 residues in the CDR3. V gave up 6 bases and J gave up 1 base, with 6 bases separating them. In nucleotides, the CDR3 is TGTGCCAGCAGGGACAGGAACACTGAAGCTTTCTTT. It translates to CASRDRNTEAFF. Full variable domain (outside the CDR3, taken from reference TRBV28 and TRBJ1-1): DVKVTQSSRYLVKRTGEKVFLECVQDMDHENMFWYRQDPGLGLRLIYFSYDVKMKEKGDIPEGYSVSREKKERFSLILESASTNQTSMYLCASRDRNTEAFFGQGTRLTVV.

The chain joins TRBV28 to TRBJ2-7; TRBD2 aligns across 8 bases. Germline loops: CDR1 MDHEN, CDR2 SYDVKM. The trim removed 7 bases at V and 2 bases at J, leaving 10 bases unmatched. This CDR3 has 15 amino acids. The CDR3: CASIGGGGPTYEQYF. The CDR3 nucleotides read TGTGCCAGCATCGGGGGGGGAGGCCCCACCTACGAGCAGTACTTC. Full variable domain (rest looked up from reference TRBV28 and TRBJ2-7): DVKVTQSSRYLVKRTGEKVFLECVQDMDHENMFWYRQDPGLGLRLIYFSYDVKMKEKGDIPEGYSVSREKKERFSLILESASTNQTSMYLCASIGGGGPTYEQYFGPGTRLTVT.

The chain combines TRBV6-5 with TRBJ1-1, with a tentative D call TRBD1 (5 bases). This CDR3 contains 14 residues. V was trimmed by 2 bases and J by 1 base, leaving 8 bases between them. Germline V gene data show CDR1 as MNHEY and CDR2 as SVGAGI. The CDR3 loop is CASSYGQGNTEAFF. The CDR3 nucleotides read TGTGCCAGCAGTTACGGTCAGGGGAACACTGAAGCTTTCTTT.

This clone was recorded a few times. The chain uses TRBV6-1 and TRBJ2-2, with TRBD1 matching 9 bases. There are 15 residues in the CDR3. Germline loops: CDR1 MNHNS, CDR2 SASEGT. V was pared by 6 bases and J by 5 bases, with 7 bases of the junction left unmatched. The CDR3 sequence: CASRVTGGRTGELFF. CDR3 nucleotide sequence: TGTGCCAGCAGGGTAACAGGGGGCCGAACCGGGGAGCTGTTTTTT.

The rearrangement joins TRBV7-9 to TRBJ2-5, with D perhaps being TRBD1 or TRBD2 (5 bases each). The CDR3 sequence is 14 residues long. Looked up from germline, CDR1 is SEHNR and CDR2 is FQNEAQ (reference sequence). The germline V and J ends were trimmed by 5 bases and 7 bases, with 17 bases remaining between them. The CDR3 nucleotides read TGTGCCAGCAGCCCACCGGGACCACATGCGACCCAGTACTTC. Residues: CASSPPGPHATQYF.

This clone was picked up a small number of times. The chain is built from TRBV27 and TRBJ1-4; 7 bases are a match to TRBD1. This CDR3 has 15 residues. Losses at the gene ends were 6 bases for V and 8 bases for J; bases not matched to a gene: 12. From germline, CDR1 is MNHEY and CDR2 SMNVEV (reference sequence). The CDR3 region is CASSTGARGNEKLFF. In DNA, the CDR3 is TGTGCCAGCAGCACAGGGGCGAGGGGTAACGAAAAACTGTTTTTT.

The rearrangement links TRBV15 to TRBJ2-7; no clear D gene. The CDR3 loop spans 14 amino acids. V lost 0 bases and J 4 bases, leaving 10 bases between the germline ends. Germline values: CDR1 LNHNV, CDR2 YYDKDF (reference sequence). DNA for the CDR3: TGTGCCACCAGCAGAGATGATGAGAGTTACGAGCAGTACTTC. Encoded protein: CATSRDDESYEQYF. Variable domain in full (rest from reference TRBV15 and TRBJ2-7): DAMVIQNPRYQVTQFGKPVTLSCSQTLNHNVMYWYQQKSSQAPKLLFHYYDKDFNNEADTPDNFQSRRPNTSFCFLDIRSPGLGDTAMYLCATSRDDESYEQYFGPGTRLTVT.

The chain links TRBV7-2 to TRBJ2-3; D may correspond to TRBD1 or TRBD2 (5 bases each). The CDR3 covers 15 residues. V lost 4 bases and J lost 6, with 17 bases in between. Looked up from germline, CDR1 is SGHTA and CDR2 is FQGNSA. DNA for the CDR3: TGTGCCAGCAGCTGGGGACGCCGTAAGAGGGATACGCAGTATTTT. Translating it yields CASSWGRRKRDTQYF. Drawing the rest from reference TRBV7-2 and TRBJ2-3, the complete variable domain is GAGVSQSPSNKVTEKGKDVELRCDPISGHTALYWYRQSLGQGLEFLIYFQGNSAPDKSGLPSDRFSAERTGGSVSTLTIQRTQQEDSAVYLCASSWGRRKRDTQYFGPGTRLTVL.

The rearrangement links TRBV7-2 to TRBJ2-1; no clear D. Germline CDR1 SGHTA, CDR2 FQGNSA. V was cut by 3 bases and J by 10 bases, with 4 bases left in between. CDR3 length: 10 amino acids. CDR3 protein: CASSFSEQFF. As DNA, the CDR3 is TGTGCCAGCAGCTTTAGCGAGCAGTTCTTC.

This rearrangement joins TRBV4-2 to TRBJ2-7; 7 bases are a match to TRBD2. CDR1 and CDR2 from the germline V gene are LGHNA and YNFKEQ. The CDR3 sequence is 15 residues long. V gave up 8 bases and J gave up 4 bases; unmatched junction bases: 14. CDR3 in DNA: TGTGCCAGCGGGGCGACGGCGGGAGCTGGTTACGAGCAGTACTTC. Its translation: CASGATAGAGYEQYF.

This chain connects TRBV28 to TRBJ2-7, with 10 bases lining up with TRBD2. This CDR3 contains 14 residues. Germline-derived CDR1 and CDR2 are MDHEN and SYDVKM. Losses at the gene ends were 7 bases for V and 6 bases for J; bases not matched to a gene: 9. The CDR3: CASNPAGGPGEQYF. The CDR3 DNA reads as TGTGCCAGCAACCCAGCGGGAGGGCCCGGCGAGCAGTACTTC.

The CDR3 protein is CASSTRQGGNQPQHF. In DNA, the CDR3 is TGTGCCAGCAGTACTAGACAGGGCGGCAATCAGCCCCAGCATTTT. This chain links TRBV28 with TRBJ1-5; the match to TRBD1 covers 7 bases. This CDR3 spans 15 amino acids. Germline V gene sequence: CDR1 MDHEN, CDR2 SYDVKM. Trimming cost V 5 bases and J 2 bases; bases outside gene matches: 6.

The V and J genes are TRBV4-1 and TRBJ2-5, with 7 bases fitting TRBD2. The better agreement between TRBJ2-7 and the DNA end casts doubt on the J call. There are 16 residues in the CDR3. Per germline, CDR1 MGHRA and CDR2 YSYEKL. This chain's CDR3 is CASSQVWSGTIYEQYF. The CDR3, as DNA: TGCGCCAGCAGCCAAGTTTGGAGCGGGACCATCTACGAGCAGTACTTC.

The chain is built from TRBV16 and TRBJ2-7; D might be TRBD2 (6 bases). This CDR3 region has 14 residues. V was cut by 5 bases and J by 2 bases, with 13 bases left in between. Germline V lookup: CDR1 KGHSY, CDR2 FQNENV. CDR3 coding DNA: TGTGCCAGCAGCGTCTGGGGGGAGGCCTACGAGCAGTACTTC. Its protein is CASSVWGEAYEQYF.

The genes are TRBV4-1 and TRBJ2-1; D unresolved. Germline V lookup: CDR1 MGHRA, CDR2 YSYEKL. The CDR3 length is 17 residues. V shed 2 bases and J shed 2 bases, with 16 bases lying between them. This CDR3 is CASSQSATAVAYNEQFF. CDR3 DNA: TGCGCCAGCAGCCAATCCGCTACGGCGGTTGCCTACAATGAGCAGTTCTTC.

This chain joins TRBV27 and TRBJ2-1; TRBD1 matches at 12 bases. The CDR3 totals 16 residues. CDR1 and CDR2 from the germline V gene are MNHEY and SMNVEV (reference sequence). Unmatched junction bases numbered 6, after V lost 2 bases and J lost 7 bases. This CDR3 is CASSLLPGQGANEQFF. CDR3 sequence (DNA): TGTGCCAGCAGTTTACTACCGGGACAGGGGGCGAATGAGCAGTTCTTC.

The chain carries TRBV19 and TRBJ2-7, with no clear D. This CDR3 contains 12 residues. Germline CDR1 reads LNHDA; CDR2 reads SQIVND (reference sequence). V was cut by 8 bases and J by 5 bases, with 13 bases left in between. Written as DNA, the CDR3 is TGTGCCAGTGCCGGTACTCATAACGAGCAGTACTTC. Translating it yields CASAGTHNEQYF.

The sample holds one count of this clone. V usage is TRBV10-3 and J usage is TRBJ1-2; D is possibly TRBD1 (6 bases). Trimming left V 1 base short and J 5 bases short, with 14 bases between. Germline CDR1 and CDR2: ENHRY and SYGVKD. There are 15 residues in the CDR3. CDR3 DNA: TGTGCCATCAGTGAGTTACAGGGATCTGGGTATGGCTACACCTTC. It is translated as CAISELQGSGYGYTF.

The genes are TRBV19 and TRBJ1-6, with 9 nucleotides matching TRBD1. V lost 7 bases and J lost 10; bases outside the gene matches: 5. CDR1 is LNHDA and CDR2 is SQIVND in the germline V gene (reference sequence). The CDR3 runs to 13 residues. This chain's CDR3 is CASKDRGQSPLHF. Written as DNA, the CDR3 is TGTGCCAGTAAGGACAGGGGTCAATCACCCCTCCACTTT.

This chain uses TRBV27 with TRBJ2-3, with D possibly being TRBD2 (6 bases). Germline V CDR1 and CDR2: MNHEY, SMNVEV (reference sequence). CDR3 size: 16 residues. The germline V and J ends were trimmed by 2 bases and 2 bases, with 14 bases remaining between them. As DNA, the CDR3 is TGTGCCAGCAGTTTAGCCGCGACGGGGGACACAGATACGCAGTATTTT. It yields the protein CASSLAATGDTDTQYF.

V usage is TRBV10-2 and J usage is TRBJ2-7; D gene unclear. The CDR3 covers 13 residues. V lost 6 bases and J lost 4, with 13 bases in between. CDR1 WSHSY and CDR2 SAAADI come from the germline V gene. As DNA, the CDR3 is TGCGCCAGCAGCGCGGCCCGAGTTTACGAGCAGTACTTC. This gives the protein CASSAARVYEQYF.

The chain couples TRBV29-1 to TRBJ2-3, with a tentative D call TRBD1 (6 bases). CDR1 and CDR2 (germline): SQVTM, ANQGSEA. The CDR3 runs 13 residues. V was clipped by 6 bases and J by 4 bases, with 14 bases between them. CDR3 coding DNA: TGCAGCGTCCCCCCAGGGGTGGCAGATACGCAGTATTTT. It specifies CSVPPGVADTQYF.

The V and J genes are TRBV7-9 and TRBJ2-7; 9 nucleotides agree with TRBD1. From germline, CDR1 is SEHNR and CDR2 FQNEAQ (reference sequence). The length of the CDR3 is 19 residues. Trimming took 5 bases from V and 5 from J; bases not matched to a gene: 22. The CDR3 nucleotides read TGTGCCAGCAGCCCCTACGAATACCGGGACAGGGCGAGAATACACGAGCAGTACTTC. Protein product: CASSPYEYRDRARIHEQYF.

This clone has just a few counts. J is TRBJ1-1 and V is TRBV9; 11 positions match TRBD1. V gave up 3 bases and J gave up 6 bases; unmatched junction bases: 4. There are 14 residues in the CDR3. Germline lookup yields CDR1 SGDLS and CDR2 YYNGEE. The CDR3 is CASSAGQGVAEAFF. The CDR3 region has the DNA TGTGCCAGCAGCGCGGGACAGGGGGTGGCTGAAGCTTTCTTT.

CDR3 coding DNA: TGCGCCAGCAGCGCCCGGACAGGGGGCGCTGGAAACACCATATATTTT. It yields the protein CASSARTGGAGNTIYF. The V call is TRBV5-1, the J call TRBJ1-3; 11 positions agree with TRBD1. Looked up from germline, CDR1 is SGHRS and CDR2 is YFSETQ. CDR3 length: 16 amino acids. The J segment lost 2 bases and the V segment lost 4 bases, leaving 5 bases of the junction unmatched.

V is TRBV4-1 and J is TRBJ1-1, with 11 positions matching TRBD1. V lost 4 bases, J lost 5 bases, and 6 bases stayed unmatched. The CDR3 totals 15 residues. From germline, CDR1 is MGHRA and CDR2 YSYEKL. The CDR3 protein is CASSPWDRGDTEAFF. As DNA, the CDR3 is TGCGCCAGCAGCCCGTGGGACAGGGGGGATACTGAAGCTTTCTTT.

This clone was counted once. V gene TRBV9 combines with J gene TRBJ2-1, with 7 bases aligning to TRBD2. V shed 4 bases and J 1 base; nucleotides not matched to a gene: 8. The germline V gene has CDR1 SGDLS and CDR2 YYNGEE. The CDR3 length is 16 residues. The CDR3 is CASSIRPGGSYNEQFF. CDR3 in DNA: TGTGCCAGCAGCATACGACCGGGAGGATCCTACAATGAGCAGTTCTTC.

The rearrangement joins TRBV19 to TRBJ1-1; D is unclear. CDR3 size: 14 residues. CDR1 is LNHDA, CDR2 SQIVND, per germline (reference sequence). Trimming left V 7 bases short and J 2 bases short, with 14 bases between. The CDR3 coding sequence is TGTGCCAGTACCACCTTGGGCAGTAACACTGAAGCTTTCTTT. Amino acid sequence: CASTTLGSNTEAFF.

The CDR3 DNA is TGTGCCAGCAGTTTATCCGGACTGTTCACAGATACGCAGTATTTT. This translates into CASSLSGLFTDTQYF. V gene TRBV28 combines with J gene TRBJ2-3; tentative D call: TRBD2 (5 bases). The germline CDR1 and CDR2 sequences are MDHEN and SYDVKM. This CDR3 is 15 amino acids long. V lost 1 base and J 2 bases, leaving 10 bases between the germline ends.